The clone carrying this T cell receptor beta chain has only a few counts. This record belongs to a study of CD8 T cells in Susac syndrome. Germline V CDR1 and CDR2: MNHEY, SMNVEV (reference sequence). This CDR3 has 13 residues. V dropped 3 bases and J dropped 4 bases, with 9 bases sitting between them. Sequencing of TCR beta drew on CD8+ and CD4+ T cells from blood. Random hexamers primed reverse transcription of roughly 0.5 to 1 ug RNA. With immunoSEQ multiplex PCR, TCR beta CDR3 was amplified across 54 Vbeta and 13 Jbeta. TCRdb reprocessed the immunoSEQ multiplex PCR reads with MiXCR, giving one entry per CDR3 protein. The sample consists of 150,000 to 200,000 distinct CDR3 sequences, 90% to 95% of them appearing once.

The origin of this receptor is a human donor with multiple sclerosis. Sequenced input: CD8+ T cells from PBMCs. The V call is TRBV27, the J call TRBJ1-1; TRBD1 is a possible D gene (6 bases). As DNA, the CDR3 is TGTGCCAGCAGTTTGGTCAGGGGCACTGAAGCTTTCTTT. Residues: CASSLVRGTEAFF.